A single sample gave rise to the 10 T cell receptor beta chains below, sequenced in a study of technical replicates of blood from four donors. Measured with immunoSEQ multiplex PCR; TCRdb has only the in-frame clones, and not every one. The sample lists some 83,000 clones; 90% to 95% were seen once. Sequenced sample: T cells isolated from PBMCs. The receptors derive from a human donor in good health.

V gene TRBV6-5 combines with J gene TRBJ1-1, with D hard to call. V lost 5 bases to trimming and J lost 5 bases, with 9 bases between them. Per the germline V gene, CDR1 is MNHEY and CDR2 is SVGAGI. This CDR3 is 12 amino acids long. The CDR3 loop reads CASSPGSTEAFF. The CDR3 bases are TGTGCCAGCAGTCCTGGGAGTACTGAAGCTTTCTTT.

This chain's CDR3 is CASSLVGDYGYTF. CDR3 nucleotide sequence: TGCGCCAGCAGCTTGGTAGGGGACTATGGCTACACCTTC. The rearrangement links TRBV5-1 to TRBJ1-2; weak D call: TRBD1 (5 bases). The CDR3 consists of 13 residues. V was pared by 0 bases and J by 3 bases, with 6 bases between. Germline V lookup: CDR1 SGHRS, CDR2 YFSETQ.

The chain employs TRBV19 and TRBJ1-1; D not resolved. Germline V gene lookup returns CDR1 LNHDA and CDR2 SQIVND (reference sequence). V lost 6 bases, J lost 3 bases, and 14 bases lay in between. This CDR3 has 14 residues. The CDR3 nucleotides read TGTGCCAGTAGCGTGGAGGGCCTACACACTGAAGCTTTCTTT. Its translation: CASSVEGLHTEAFF.

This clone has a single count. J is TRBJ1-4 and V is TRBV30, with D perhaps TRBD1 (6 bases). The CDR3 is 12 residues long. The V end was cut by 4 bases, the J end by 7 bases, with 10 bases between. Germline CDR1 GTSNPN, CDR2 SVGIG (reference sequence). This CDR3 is CAWIQGTEKLFF. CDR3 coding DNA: TGTGCCTGGATCCAGGGGACTGAAAAACTGTTTTTT. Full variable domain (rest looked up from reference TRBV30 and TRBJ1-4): SQTIHQWPATLVQPVGSPLSLECTVEGTSNPNLYWYRQAAGRGLQLLFYSVGIGQISSEVPQNLSASRPQDRQFILSSKKLLLSDSGFYLCAWIQGTEKLFFGSGTQLSVL.

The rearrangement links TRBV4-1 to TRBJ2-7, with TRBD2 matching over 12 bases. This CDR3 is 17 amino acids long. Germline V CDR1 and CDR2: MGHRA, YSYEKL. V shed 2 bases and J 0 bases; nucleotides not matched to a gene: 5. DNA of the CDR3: TGCGCCAGCAGCCAATCTCTAGCGGGAGGGAGCTCCTACGAGCAGTACTTC. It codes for CASSQSLAGGSSYEQYF.

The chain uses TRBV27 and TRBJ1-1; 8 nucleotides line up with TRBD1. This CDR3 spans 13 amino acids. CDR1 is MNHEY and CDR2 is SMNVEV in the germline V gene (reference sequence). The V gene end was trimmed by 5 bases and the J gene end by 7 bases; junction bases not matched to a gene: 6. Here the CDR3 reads CASSLTGAGEAFF. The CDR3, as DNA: TGTGCCAGCAGTCTGACAGGGGCCGGTGAAGCTTTCTTT.

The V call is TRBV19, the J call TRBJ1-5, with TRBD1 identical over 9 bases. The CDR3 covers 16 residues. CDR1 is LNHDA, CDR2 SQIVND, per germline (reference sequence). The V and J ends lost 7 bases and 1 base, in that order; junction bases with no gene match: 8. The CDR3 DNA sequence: TGTGCCAGTAAAGGGACAGGGCAAATGAGCAATCAGCCCCAGCATTTT. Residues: CASKGTGQMSNQPQHF.

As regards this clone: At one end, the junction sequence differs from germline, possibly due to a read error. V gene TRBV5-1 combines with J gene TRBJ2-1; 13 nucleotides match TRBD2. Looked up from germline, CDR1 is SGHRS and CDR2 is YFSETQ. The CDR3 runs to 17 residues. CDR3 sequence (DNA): TGCGCCAGCACCTTGGGACTAGCGGGGCCTTCCTACAATGAGCAGTTCTTC. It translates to CASTLGLAGPSYNEQFF.

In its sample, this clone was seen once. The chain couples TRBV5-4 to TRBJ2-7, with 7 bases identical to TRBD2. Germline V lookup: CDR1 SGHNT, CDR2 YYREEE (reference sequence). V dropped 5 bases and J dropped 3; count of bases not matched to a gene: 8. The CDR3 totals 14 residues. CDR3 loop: CASSSGLGNYEQYF. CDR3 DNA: TGTGCCAGCAGTTCTGGACTAGGGAACTACGAGCAGTACTTC.

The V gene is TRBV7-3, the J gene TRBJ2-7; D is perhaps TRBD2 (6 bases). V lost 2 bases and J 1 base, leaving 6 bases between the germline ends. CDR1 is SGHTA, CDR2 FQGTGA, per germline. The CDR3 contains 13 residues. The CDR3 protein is CASSLLASYEQYF. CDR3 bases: TGTGCCAGCAGCTTACTAGCGTCCTACGAGCAGTACTTC.